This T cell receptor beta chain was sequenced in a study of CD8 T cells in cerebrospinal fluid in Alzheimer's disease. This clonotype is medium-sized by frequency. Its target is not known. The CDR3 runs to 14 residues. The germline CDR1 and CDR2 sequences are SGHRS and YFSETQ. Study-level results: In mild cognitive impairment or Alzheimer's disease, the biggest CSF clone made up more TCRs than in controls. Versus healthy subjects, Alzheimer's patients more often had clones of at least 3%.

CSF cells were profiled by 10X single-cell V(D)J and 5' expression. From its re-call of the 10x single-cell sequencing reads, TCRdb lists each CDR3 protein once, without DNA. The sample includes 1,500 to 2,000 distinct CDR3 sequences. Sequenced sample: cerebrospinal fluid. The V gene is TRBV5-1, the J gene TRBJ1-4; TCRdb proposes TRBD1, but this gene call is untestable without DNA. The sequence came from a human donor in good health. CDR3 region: CASSLQGENEKLFF.